Presented here are 5 T cell receptor beta chains from one specimen sequenced in a study of glioma-infiltrating T cells. Using RNA template, CDR3s of TCR alpha and beta were amplified with iRepertoire arm-PCR. TCRdb re-derived calls from the multiplex PCR reads in MiXCR, one entry per CDR3 protein. Of 100,000 to 150,000 distinct CDR3 sequences in the sample, 20% to 25% were seen once. The source material was glioma tissue, nonneoplastic brain tissue, or PBMCs (not recorded which). These receptors were taken from a human donor with low-grade glioma or glioblastoma, undergoing nonglioma brain surgery, or in good health (not recorded which).

This clonotype was seen ten or more times. The chain couples TRBV7-9 to TRBJ1-5; D is uncertain. The CDR3 totals 13 residues. Trimming shortened V by 2 bases and J by 6 bases, and 8 bases separated the two germline ends. CDR1 is SEHNR, CDR2 FQNEAQ, per germline (reference sequence). The CDR3 DNA reads as TGTGCCAGCAGCTTAAATCAAGCTCAGCCCCAGCATTTT. Translation gives CASSLNQAQPQHF.

The table lists this clonotype with many counts. The V gene is TRBV29-1, the J gene TRBJ2-7; possibly TRBD2 for D (6 bases). V was shortened by 3 bases and J by 9 bases, with 12 bases between the two germline ends. The CDR3 has 11 residues. The germline CDR1 and CDR2 sequences are SQVTM and ANQGSEA. This chain's CDR3 is CSVEAGSGQYF. CDR3 bases: TGCAGCGTTGAGGCGGGGTCTGGGCAGTACTTC.

This clonotype was detected ten times or more. The V gene is TRBV6-1, the J gene TRBJ2-7; D gene unclear. The CDR3 is 15 residues long. Deletions cut 5 bases from V and 4 bases from J, with 18 bases between. Looked up from germline, CDR1 is MNHNS and CDR2 is SASEGT. The chain's CDR3 is CASSLTPNPMYEQYF. The CDR3, as DNA: TGTGCCAGCAGTTTGACCCCTAACCCAATGTACGAGCAGTACTTC.

A word on this clonotype: A read error may produce the germline difference seen at one junction end. V usage is TRBV7-9 and J usage is TRBJ1-2, with TRBD1 as a possible D gene (5 bases). Per germline, CDR1 SEHNR and CDR2 FQNEAQ (reference sequence). CDR3 length: 15 amino acids. CDR3 sequence (DNA): TGTGCAAGCAGCTTAGGGGTTACAGGACGCTATGGCTACACCTTC. It encodes CASSLGVTGRYGYTF.

A note on this clonotype: One end of the junction is discordant with germline, which a read error may explain. The rearrangement links TRBV12-3 or TRBV12-4 to TRBJ1-6; D call uncertain. CDR3 size: 15 residues. For the CDR3, the DNA is TGTGCCAGCAGTTTTTCAGAGTTTTATAATTCACCCCTCTACTTT. Translated: CASSFSEFYNSPLYF.